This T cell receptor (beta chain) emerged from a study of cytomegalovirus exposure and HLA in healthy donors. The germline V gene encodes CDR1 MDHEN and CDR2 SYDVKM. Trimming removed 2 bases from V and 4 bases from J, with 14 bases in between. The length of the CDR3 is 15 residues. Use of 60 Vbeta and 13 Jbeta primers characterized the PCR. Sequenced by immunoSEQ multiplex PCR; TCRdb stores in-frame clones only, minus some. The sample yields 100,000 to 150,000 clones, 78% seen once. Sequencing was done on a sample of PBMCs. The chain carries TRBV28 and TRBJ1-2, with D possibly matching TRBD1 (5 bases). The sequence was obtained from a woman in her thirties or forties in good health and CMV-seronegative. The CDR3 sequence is CASSLTPREGYGYTF. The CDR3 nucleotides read TGTGCCAGCAGTTTAACCCCCAGGGAGGGCTATGGCTACACCTTC.